This T cell receptor delta chain was sequenced for a study of delta chains in infants with herpesvirus infections (dated by TCRdb to about 2023). Study-level background: From birth, the study prospectively followed a Ugandan infant birth cohort to characterize gammadelta T cell responses to primary cytomegalovirus (CMV) infection. The study looked for a public fetal Vdelta1/Vgamma8 gammadelta TCR clonotype in infants infected with CMV after birth. The previously published Belgian fetal and cord blood gammadelta TCR data were not generated in this cohort and were added only for comparison. Blood samples from the infants were grouped into approximate ages of 1.5, 4, 8 and 12 months. Using PBMC, gammadelta TCRs were sequenced for some 17 CMV-infected infants, one of whom was congenitally infected, and for seven to nine CMV-uninfected infants who had enough sample available.

Study-level results and caveats: In CMV-uninfected infants, the public clonotype might still be present but below the detection limit. Of around 19 CMV-infected infants, 4 carried the public Vdelta1 clonotype: three infants infected postnatally before 120 days of age and the congenitally infected infant. The public clonotype was detected only at the first time point after infection and was not found in uninfected infants or in infants infected after 120 days. Limitations noted by the authors included a small sample size and a lack of race- or environment-matched controls, because nearly all Ugandans acquire CMV before adulthood. Public-clonotype frequency among Vdelta1 cells appeared to be inversely correlated with age at infection and was observed to decay rapidly, seemingly without persisting beyond approximately 8 weeks.

By share, this clone ranks as large (0.1 to 1%). Its recognized antigen is unknown. The record has no base qualities; no much larger clone is one base away. The CDR3 contains 15 residues, cysteine and phenylalanine counted. The CDR3 DNA has 45 bases and is translated from base 1. The CDR1 and CDR2 encoded by the germline V gene are GEAIGNYY and EKD. Here V drops 0 bases and J drops 9 bases, and the junction holds 12 bases not matched to any gene. Pregnant women getting prenatal care were recruited in Kampala, Uganda, and their infants were enrolled; maternal HIV status had to be documented. Families received weekly visits, and collection of infant clinical information, oral swabs and peripheral blood began at 6 weeks of age and continued every 4 months after that. Blood was drawn into heparin tubes, and PBMC were isolated via Ficoll-Paque density gradient centrifugation and then cryopreserved. Library preparation used RT-PCR. To generate TCR cDNA, PBMC RNA underwent reverse transcription with SuperScript II using gamma-chain- and delta-chain-specific primers. Purification of cDNA was performed with AMPure XP beads, after which the cDNA was amplified and indexed with Illumina adapters by means of the Nextera XT Index Kit. An Illumina MiSeq with a V2 300-cycle kit was used to sequence the gammadelta TCR libraries. On the authors' methods: Using MiXCR v2.1.12, CDR3 sequences were assembled, and reads were mapped onto D, J and V genes obtained from GenBank. Repertoire analyses of the CDR3 clonotypes were performed with VDJtools v1.2.1. Clone calls in TCRdb were regenerated from the public reads with CATT, after which identical DNA sequences shared one row. The V and J calls were not made by the authors but by TCRdb's processing. This sample gives 700 to 750 delta-chain clones in total; approximately 33% of them show up just once. About two fifths of the sample is held by the ten biggest clonotypes.

The origin of this receptor is a human donor who was a Ugandan infant, either HIV-exposed or HIV-unexposed (not recorded which). The sequencing used peripheral blood, collected at time point 2 of longitudinal follow-up. The sequence is built from TRDV2 and TRDJ1, with TRDD3 matching 7 junction bases. The DNA reads TGTGCCTGTGACACCCTGGATGGTTTGACTGGGGAACTCATCTTT. Its product reads: CACDTLDGLTGELIF.